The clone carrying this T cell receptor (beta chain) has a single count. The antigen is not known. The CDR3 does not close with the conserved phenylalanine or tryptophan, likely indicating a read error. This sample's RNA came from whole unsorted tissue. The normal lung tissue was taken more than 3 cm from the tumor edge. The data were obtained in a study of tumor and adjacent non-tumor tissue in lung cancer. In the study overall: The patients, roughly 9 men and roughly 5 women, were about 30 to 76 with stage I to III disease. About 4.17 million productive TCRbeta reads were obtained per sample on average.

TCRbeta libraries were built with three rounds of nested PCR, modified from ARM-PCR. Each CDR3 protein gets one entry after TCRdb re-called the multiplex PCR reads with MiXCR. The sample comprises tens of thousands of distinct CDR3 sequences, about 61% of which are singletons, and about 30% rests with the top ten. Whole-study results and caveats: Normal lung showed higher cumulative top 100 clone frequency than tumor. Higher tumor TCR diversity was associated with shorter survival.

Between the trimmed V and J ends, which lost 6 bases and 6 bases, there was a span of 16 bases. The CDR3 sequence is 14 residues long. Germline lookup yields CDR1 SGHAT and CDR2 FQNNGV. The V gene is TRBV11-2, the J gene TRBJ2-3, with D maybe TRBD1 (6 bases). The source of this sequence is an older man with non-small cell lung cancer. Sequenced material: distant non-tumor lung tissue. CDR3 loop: CASRPGTPADTQYC. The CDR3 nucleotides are TGTGCCAGCAGGCCCGGGACACCGGCGGATACGCAGTATTGT.